These 14 T cell receptor beta chains were sequenced from one sample in a study of blood T cell repertoires in COVID-19. Assay used: immunoSEQ multiplex PCR; TCRdb lists only in-frame clones, some missing. The table includes hundreds of thousands of clones, roughly 90% detected once. Input material: PBMCs or T cells enriched from blood (not recorded which). Source of these receptors: a man aged 55 to 70 who had recovered from COVID-19.

The chain has TRBV11-3 and TRBJ2-1; D may be TRBD1 (5 bases). The length of the CDR3 is 17 residues. V was cut by 2 bases and J by 1 base, with 15 bases left in between. CDR1 and CDR2 (germline): SGHNT, YENEEA. The CDR3 is CASSLLGAKLSYNEQFF. For the CDR3, the DNA is TGTGCCAGCAGCTTACTTGGGGCCAAGTTATCCTACAATGAGCAGTTCTTC. Combining the CDR3 with reference TRBV11-3 and TRBJ2-1 gives the whole variable domain EAGVVQSPRYKIIEKKQPVAFWCNPISGHNTLYWYLQNLGQGPELLIRYENEEAVDDSQLPKDRFSAERLKGVDSTLKIQPAELGDSAVYLCASSLLGAKLSYNEQFFGPGTRLTVL.

This clone has just one count. This rearrangement joins TRBV5-1 to TRBJ2-1, with 8 bases identical to TRBD1. Germline loops: CDR1 SGHRS, CDR2 YFSETQ. The CDR3 has 15 residues. Germline trimming cut 3 bases from V and 2 bases from J; bases unmatched to any gene: 4. CDR3 protein: CASSYRQGPYNEQFF. The CDR3 DNA reads as TGCGCCAGCAGCTACCGACAGGGGCCCTACAATGAGCAGTTCTTC.

CDR3 amino acids: CASSPGQLSNTGELFF. CDR3 sequence (DNA): TGCGCCAGCAGCCCCGGACAGCTTTCGAACACCGGGGAGCTGTTTTTT. This rearrangement joins TRBV5-1 to TRBJ2-2; tentatively, D is TRBD1 (6 bases). This CDR3 region has 16 residues. Germline CDR1 is SGHRS and CDR2 is YFSETQ. V lost 4 bases and J 0 bases, leaving 13 bases between the germline ends.

This chain connects TRBV9 to TRBJ2-1; 7 positions match TRBD1. V was pared by 4 bases and J by 9 bases, with 7 bases of the junction left unmatched. The germline V gene has CDR1 SGDLS and CDR2 YYNGEE. The CDR3 is made up of 13 amino acids. The CDR3 loop reads CASSLNQGVEQFF. The CDR3 region has the DNA TGTGCCAGCAGCCTAAACCAGGGGGTTGAGCAGTTCTTC. The full variable domain, with the rest looked up from reference TRBV9 and TRBJ2-1, is DSGVTQTPKHLITATGQRVTLRCSPRSGDLSVYWYQQSLDQGLQFLIQYYNGEERAKGNILERFSAQQFPDLHSELNLSSLELGDSALYFCASSLNQGVEQFFGPGTRLTVL.

The V gene is TRBV7-2, the J gene TRBJ1-5; D is perhaps TRBD1 (6 bases). The V gene's germline CDR1 is SGHTA and CDR2 FQGNSA. V was cut by 5 bases and J by 0 bases, with 8 bases left in between. The CDR3 covers 14 residues. CDR3 in DNA: TGTGCCAGCAGCCCGGGACATAGCAATCAGCCCCAGCATTTT. This translates into CASSPGHSNQPQHF.

The rearrangement joins TRBV9 to TRBJ2-6; tentatively, D is TRBD2 (6 bases). Germline V gene lookup returns CDR1 SGDLS and CDR2 YYNGEE. This CDR3 region has 19 residues. V was pared by 0 bases and J by 0 bases, with 16 bases between. This chain's CDR3 is CASSVGAGSAGSGANVLTF. The CDR3 coding sequence is TGTGCCAGCAGCGTAGGTGCGGGGAGTGCAGGCTCTGGGGCCAACGTCCTGACTTTC.

The chain recombines TRBV4-2 with TRBJ1-1, with 8 bases lining up with TRBD1. Trimming took 3 bases from V and 2 from J; bases not matched to a gene: 11. CDR1 and CDR2 (germline): LGHNA, YNFKEQ. There are 17 residues in the CDR3. This CDR3 reads CASSQATSGQENTEAFF. The DNA of the CDR3 is TGTGCCAGCAGCCAGGCCACCTCGGGACAGGAAAACACTGAAGCTTTCTTT.

V gene TRBV7-3 combines with J gene TRBJ1-2; D is perhaps TRBD1 (5 bases). V was clipped by 5 bases and J by 8 bases, with 15 bases between them. The germline V gene encodes CDR1 SGHTA and CDR2 FQGTGA. This CDR3 has 13 residues. The CDR3 spells CASSRQGLEGYTF. In nucleotides, the CDR3 is TGTGCCAGCAGCCGGCAGGGTCTGGAGGGCTACACCTTC.

This clone was detected only once. The chain recombines TRBV27 with TRBJ1-5; TRBD1 is a possible D gene (6 bases). Trimming shortened V by 6 bases and J by 6 bases, and 15 bases separated the two germline ends. Germline-derived CDR1 and CDR2 are MNHEY and SMNVEV (reference sequence). The CDR3 has 14 residues. The CDR3, as DNA: TGTGCCAGCAGGGCAGGGGTGGTGGTTCAGCCCCAGCATTTT. This codes for CASRAGVVVQPQHF.

This chain connects TRBV5-1 to TRBJ1-1; TRBD1 matches at 9 bases. Germline V gives CDR1 SGHRS, CDR2 YFSETQ. The CDR3 has 18 amino acids. Trimming removed 0 bases from V and 5 bases from J; junction bases left unmatched: 14. CDR3 DNA sequence: TGCGCCAGCAGCTTGGTGCCCGGGACAGGGCGTAAGGGTACTGAAGCTTTCTTT. It yields the protein CASSLVPGTGRKGTEAFF.

The CDR3 spells CALTDRVTREQYF. CDR3 in DNA: TGTGCCCTAACGGACAGGGTTACGCGCGAGCAGTACTTC. V gene TRBV30 combines with J gene TRBJ2-7; TRBD1 matches 8 bases. Trimming took 8 bases from V and 6 from J; bases not matched to a gene: 12. This CDR3 contains 13 residues. Germline CDR1 is GTSNPN and CDR2 is SVGIG (reference sequence).

The chain couples TRBV24-1 to TRBJ2-3; TRBD1 is a possible D gene (6 bases). Deletions cut 0 bases from V and 3 bases from J, with 12 bases between. This CDR3 comprises 16 residues. Germline V CDR1 and CDR2: KGHDR, SFDVKD. The CDR3 coding sequence is TGTGCCACCAGTGATTTGTACAGGGTGTATACAGATACGCAGTATTTT. The encoded protein is CATSDLYRVYTDTQYF.

The chain couples TRBV25-1 to TRBJ1-4; TRBD1 matches at 8 bases. Germline-derived CDR1 and CDR2 are MGHDK and SYGVNS. There are 15 residues in the CDR3. V lost 4 bases, J lost 5 bases, and 6 bases stayed unmatched. This chain's CDR3 is CASSGWTGRNEKLFF. The CDR3 nucleotides are TGTGCCAGCAGTGGGTGGACAGGGCGGAATGAAAAACTGTTTTTT.

The V call is TRBV5-5, the J call TRBJ2-3, with D possibly TRBD2 on 6 matching bases. The CDR3 has 16 residues. Germline V gene sequence: CDR1 SGHKS, CDR2 YYEKEE (reference sequence). V lost 4 bases, J lost 1 base, and 16 bases lay in between. CDR3 DNA sequence: TGTGCCAGCAGCACCGCTTTGACTAGGCGCACAGATACGCAGTATTTT. Amino acid sequence: CASSTALTRRTDTQYF.